Each of the 9 T cell receptor beta chains below was sequenced from the same sample in a study of blood T cell repertoires in COVID-19. Sequencing used immunoSEQ multiplex PCR; TCRdb keeps in-frame clones, though not all of them. The table shows approximately 40,000 clones, with more than 90% occurring only once. The sample was peripheral blood. These receptors originate from a human donor in a cohort sampled during active COVID-19.

The CDR3 DNA sequence: TGTGCCGGGATAACAGGGCTCCCTTCCGAGCAGTACTTC. Its translation: CAGITGLPSEQYF. The V and J genes are TRBV2 and TRBJ2-7; a possible D gene is TRBD1 (6 bases). The length of the CDR3 is 13 residues. The V gene's germline CDR1 is SNHLY and CDR2 FYNNEI. The V gene lost 11 bases and the J gene lost 6 bases, with 20 bases spanning the gap.

In this sample, this clone turned up a few times. This chain links TRBV14 with TRBJ2-3; D unclear. The CDR3 extends over 13 amino acids. CDR1 is SGHDN, CDR2 FVKESK, per germline. The V end lost 0 bases, the J end lost 5 bases, and 6 bases lay between the germline ends. The CDR3 bases are TGTGCCAGCAGCCAAGATTCATTAGATACGCAGTATTTT. Its translation is CASSQDSLDTQYF. Full variable domain (rest looked up from reference TRBV14 and TRBJ2-3): EAGVTQFPSHSVIEKGQTVTLRCDPISGHDNLYWYRRVMGKEIKFLLHFVKESKQDESGMPNNRFLAERTGGTYSTLKVQPAELEDSGVYFCASSQDSLDTQYFGPGTRLTVL.

The V call is TRBV2, the J call TRBJ1-1; no reliable D call. Germline V gene data show CDR1 as SNHLY and CDR2 as FYNNEI. The CDR3 totals 11 residues. The germline V and J ends were trimmed by 7 bases and 4 bases, with 7 bases remaining between them. The CDR3 is CASIGFTEAFF. CDR3 nucleotides: TGTGCCAGCATCGGGTTCACTGAAGCTTTCTTT.

The J gene is TRBJ1-5, the V gene TRBV5-5, with a tentative D call TRBD1 (5 bases). The CDR3 contains 16 residues. The V end was cut by 4 bases, the J end by 2 bases, with 16 bases between. Germline CDR1 reads SGHKS; CDR2 reads YYEKEE (reference sequence). CDR3 nucleotide sequence: TGTGCCAGCAGCCGGGGGTGGGGAAGGGGCAATCAGCCCCAGCATTTT. This sequence encodes CASSRGWGRGNQPQHF.

This sequence joins TRBV19 and TRBJ1-1, with a tentative D call TRBD1 (6 bases). Trimming pared 2 bases from V and 14 bases from J, leaving 15 bases between. Germline CDR1 is LNHDA and CDR2 is SQIVND (reference sequence). This CDR3 has 12 amino acids. The CDR3 protein is CASSIQTGIPFF. The CDR3 DNA follows: TGTGCCAGTAGTATACAGACAGGAATCCCCTTCTTT.

Comments on this clone: The junction does not match germline at one end; this may be a read error. The chain couples TRBV7-3 to TRBJ2-7; possible D gene TRBD1, 6 bases. The CDR3 covers 12 residues. Germline V lookup: CDR1 SGHTA, CDR2 FQGTGA. The CDR3 spells CASRPGGRQEDF. The CDR3 DNA follows: TGTGCCAGCAGGCCTGGAGGAAGACAGGAGGACTTC.

The J gene is TRBJ2-3, the V gene TRBV19; TRBD2 aligns across 8 bases. Germline CDR1 LNHDA, CDR2 SQIVND (reference sequence). J gave up 7 bases and V 2 bases, and 11 bases lay outside the gene matches. The CDR3 is 16 amino acids. CDR3: CASSISGTRGYHTQYF. The CDR3 region has the DNA TGTGCCAGTAGTATATCAGGGACTAGAGGTTACCATACGCAGTATTTT.

The chain uses TRBV21-1 and TRBJ2-2; no check of the table's D call, TRBD2, against the DNA was made. TRBV21-1 is annotated as a pseudogene. The CDR3 loop spans 15 amino acids. The CDR3 nucleotides read TGTGCCAGCAGCAAGGGTATGAGGGCCTTCGGGGAGCTGTTTTTT. Protein: CASSKGMRAFGELFF.

The V and J genes are TRBV7-9 and TRBJ2-4; 13 nucleotides agree with TRBD2. The ends lost 1 base at V and 3 bases at J; junction bases unmatched: 9. The CDR3 consists of 19 residues. Germline V gene lookup returns CDR1 SEHNR and CDR2 FQNEAQ (reference sequence). In nucleotides, the CDR3 is TGTGCCAGCAGCTTAGTGGGACTAGCGGGATTCCTAGACAAAAACATTCAGTACTTC. Translation: CASSLVGLAGFLDKNIQYF.